This T cell receptor beta chain was captured by sequencing in a study of T cell changes during pregnancy in multiple sclerosis. Generated by immunoSEQ multiplex PCR, the TCRdb table keeps only in-frame clones and is missing some. The profile shows 90,000 to 95,000 clones, 80% to 95% of them singletons. This CDR3 has 20 amino acids. J gave up 1 base and V 0 bases, and 14 bases lay outside the gene matches. Sample: peripheral blood, taken before pregnancy. This chain joins TRBV23-1 and TRBJ2-1, with TRBD2 identical over 8 bases. TRBV23-1 is marked as an open reading frame, function uncertain. This clonotype was sampled from a female donor with multiple sclerosis, enrolled in a pregnancy study. The CDR3 loop reads CASSQSRAGGSAESYNEQFF. CDR3 in DNA: TGCGCCAGCAGTCAATCGAGGGCGGGGGGATCTGCAGAATCCTACAATGAGCAGTTCTTC.